Following are 2 T cell receptor beta chains from one sample sequenced in a study of blood T cell repertoires in COVID-19. The table came from immunoSEQ multiplex PCR; TCRdb's copy has only in-frame clones and leaves some out. The sample includes about 150,000 clones, 86% seen only once; the top ten take around 7%. Sequenced sample: peripheral blood. These receptor sequences come from a man aged 45-65 years with active or convalescent COVID-19.

The V call is TRBV11-3, the J call TRBJ2-2; TRBD1 matches at 7 bases. The CDR3 totals 18 residues. Germline V lookup: CDR1 SGHNT, CDR2 YENEEA. With V trimmed by 7 bases and J by 4 bases, 18 bases remained unmatched. CDR3 sequence (DNA): TGTGCCAGCAATACACTCCCTCCGAGGACAGGCTCCACCGGGGAGCTGTTTTTT. Translated, it gives CASNTLPPRTGSTGELFF.

The chain uses TRBV7-3 and TRBJ2-7, with TRBD1 matching 12 bases. The CDR3 has 14 amino acids. J lost 7 bases, V lost 5 bases, and 6 bases had no gene match. Germline V gives CDR1 SGHTA, CDR2 FQGTGA. The CDR3 nucleotides are TGTGCCAGCAGCGCAGGGACAGGGGGCGGAGAGCAGTACTTC. This codes for CASSAGTGGGEQYF.